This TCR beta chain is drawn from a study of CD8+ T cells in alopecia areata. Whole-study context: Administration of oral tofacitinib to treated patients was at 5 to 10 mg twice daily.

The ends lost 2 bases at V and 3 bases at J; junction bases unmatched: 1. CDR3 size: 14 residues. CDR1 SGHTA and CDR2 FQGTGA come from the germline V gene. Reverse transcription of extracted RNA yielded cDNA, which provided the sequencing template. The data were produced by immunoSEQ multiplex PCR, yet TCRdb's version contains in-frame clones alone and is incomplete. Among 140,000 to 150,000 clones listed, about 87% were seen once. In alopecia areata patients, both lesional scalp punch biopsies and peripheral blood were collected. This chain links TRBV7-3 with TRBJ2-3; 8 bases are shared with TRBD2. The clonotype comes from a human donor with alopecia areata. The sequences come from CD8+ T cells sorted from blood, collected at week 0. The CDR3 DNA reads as TGTGCCAGCAGCTTAGCTAGCGGGACAGATACGCAGTATTTT. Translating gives CASSLASGTDTQYF.